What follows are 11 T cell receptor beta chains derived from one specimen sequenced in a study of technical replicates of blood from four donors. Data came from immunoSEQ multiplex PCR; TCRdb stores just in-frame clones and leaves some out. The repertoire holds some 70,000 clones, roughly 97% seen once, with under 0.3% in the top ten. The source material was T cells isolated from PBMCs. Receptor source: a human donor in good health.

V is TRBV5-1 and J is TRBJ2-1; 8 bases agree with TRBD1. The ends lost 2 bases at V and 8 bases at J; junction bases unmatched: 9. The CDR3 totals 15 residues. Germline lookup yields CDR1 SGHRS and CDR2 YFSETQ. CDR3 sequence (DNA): TGCGCCAGCAGCTTTAGTCCTGGACAGGGCGATGAGCAGTTCTTC. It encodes CASSFSPGQGDEQFF.

The CDR3 is CASSYLETKNIQYF. CDR3 coding DNA: TGTGCCAGCAGTTACTTGGAGACCAAAAACATTCAGTACTTC. This sequence joins TRBV6-5 and TRBJ2-4; D ambiguous. The CDR3 extends over 14 amino acids. Germline V CDR1 and CDR2: MNHEY, SVGAGI. V lost 1 base and J 2 bases, leaving 6 bases between the germline ends.

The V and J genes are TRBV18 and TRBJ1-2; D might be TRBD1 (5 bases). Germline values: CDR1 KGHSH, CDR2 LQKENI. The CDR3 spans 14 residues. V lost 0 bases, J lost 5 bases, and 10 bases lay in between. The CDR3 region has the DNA TGTGCCAGCTCACCACCGACAGCCGGTTATGGCTACACCTTC. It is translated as CASSPPTAGYGYTF.

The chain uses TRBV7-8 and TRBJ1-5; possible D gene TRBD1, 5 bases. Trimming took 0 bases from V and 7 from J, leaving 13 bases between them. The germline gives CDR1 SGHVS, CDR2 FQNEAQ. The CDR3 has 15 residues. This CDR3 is CASSLAEGGGQPQHF. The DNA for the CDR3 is TGTGCCAGCAGCTTAGCGGAGGGTGGGGGACAGCCCCAGCATTTT.

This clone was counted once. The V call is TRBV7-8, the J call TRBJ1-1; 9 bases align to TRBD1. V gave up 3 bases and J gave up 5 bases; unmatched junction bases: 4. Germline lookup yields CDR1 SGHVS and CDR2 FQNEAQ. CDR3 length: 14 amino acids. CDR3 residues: CASSLGQGFTEAFF. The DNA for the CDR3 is TGTGCCAGCAGCTTGGGACAGGGATTTACTGAAGCTTTCTTT.

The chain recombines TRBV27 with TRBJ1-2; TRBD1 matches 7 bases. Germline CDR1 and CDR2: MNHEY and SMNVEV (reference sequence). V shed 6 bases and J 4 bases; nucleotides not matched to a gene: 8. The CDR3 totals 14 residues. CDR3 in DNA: TGTGCCAGCAGGGTCCGGACAGGCCTCTATGGCTACACCTTC. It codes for CASRVRTGLYGYTF.

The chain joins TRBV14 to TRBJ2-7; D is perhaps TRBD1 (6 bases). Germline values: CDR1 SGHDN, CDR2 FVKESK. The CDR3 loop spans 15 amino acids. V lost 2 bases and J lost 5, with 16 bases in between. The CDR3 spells CASSQTIRHRDEQYF. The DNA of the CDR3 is TGTGCCAGCAGCCAAACAATCAGGCACAGGGACGAGCAGTACTTC. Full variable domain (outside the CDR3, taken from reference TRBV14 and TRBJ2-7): EAGVTQFPSHSVIEKGQTVTLRCDPISGHDNLYWYRRVMGKEIKFLLHFVKESKQDESGMPNNRFLAERTGGTYSTLKVQPAELEDSGVYFCASSQTIRHRDEQYFGPGTRLTVT.

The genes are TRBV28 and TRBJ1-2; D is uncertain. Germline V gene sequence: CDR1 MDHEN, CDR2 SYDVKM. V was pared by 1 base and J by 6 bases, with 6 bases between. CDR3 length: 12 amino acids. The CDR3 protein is CASSLYNDGYTF. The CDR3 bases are TGTGCCAGCAGTTTATACAACGATGGCTACACCTTC.

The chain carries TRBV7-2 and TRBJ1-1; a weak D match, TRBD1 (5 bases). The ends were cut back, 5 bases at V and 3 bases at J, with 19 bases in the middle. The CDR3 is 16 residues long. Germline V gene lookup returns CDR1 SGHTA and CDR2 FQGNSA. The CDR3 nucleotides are TGTGCCAGCAGCCGGCCGCGGACCCCGGGGGACACTGAAGCTTTCTTT. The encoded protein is CASSRPRTPGDTEAFF.

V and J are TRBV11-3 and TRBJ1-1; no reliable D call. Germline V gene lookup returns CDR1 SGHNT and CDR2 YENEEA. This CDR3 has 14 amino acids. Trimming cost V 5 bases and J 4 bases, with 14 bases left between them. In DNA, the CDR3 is TGTGCCAGCAGCCAAGGTCCTCGGGGCACTGAAGCTTTCTTT. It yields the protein CASSQGPRGTEAFF.

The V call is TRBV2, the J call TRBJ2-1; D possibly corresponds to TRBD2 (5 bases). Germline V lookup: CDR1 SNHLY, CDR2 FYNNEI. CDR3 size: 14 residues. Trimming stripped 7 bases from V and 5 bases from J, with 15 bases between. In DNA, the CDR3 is TGTGCCAGCACGATACCCCTCGGGAACAATGAGCAGTTCTTC. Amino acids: CASTIPLGNNEQFF.